The 4 T cell receptor beta chains below were found in one sample sequenced in a study of CD8+CD57+ T cells in acquired aplastic anemia. Genomic DNA was employed as the template in profiling TCR beta VDJ and CDR3. TCRdb redid the calling of the reads with MiXCR, one entry per CDR3 protein. The data show 180,000 or so distinct CDR3 sequences, about 60% seen once. Individuals selected for sequencing had exhibited CD8+CD57+ cell expansion on flow cytometry. The sequenced material came from sorted CD4+, CD8+, or CD8+CD57+ T cells (not recorded which) from PBMCs. The receptors originated from a human donor with aplastic anemia.

This clonotype was counted many times. The chain links TRBV29-1 to TRBJ1-1, with 10 bases that match TRBD1. V gave up 7 bases and J gave up 4 bases; unmatched junction bases: 3. Germline loops: CDR1 SQVTM, CDR2 ANQGSEA. This CDR3 is built from 12 residues. CDR3 amino acids: CSGRTGGTEAFF. CDR3 nucleotide sequence: TGCAGCGGGCGGACAGGGGGCACTGAAGCTTTCTTT.

V gene TRBV7-9 combines with J gene TRBJ2-5; D ambiguous. Germline V gene data show CDR1 as SEHNR and CDR2 as FQNEAQ (reference sequence). The CDR3 is 10 residues long. Trimming removed 5 bases from V and 4 bases from J, with 2 bases in between. The CDR3 bases are TGTGCCAGCAGCGGAGAGACCCAGTACTTC. It codes for CASSGETQYF.

This clonotype has a count of ten or more. The chain employs TRBV19 and TRBJ1-1; D is perhaps TRBD1 (6 bases). CDR3 size: 14 residues. In germline, CDR1 is LNHDA, CDR2 SQIVND (reference sequence). V dropped 3 bases and J dropped 1 base, with 9 bases sitting between them. CDR3 nucleotides: TGTGCCAGTAGTATCGGGGGGGCGAACACTGAAGCTTTCTTT. Translating gives CASSIGGANTEAFF.

A remark on this clonotype: A much larger clone differs by one base, so this may be a read error. The conserved final phenylalanine or tryptophan is absent from the CDR3, which likely points to a read error. The gene calls are TRBV7-9 and TRBJ1-1; 8 bases match TRBD1. In germline, CDR1 is SEHNR, CDR2 FQNEAQ (reference sequence). The V gene end was trimmed by 3 bases and the J gene end by 4 bases; junction bases not matched to a gene: 7. This CDR3 spans 15 amino acids. CDR3 DNA sequence: TGTGCCAGCAGCTTGGTGGACAGGGAGATCACTGAAGCTTTCGTT. Protein sequence: CASSLVDREITEAFV.